This TCR beta chain appears in the sequencing data of a study of Graves' ophthalmopathy and Graves' hyperthyroidism. Study outcomes and limitations: Blood also harbored most expanded thyroid clonotypes above 0.001 frequency.

Orbital computed tomography, together with clinical symptoms, serum thyroxine, TRAb and thyroid ultrasound, was used for diagnosis. For repertoire sequencing, the TCR beta CDR3 regions were amplified from RNA transcripts. HTBI primers served in a first-round RT-PCR, which a second-round multiplex PCR followed. TCRdb fed the multiplex PCR reads into MiXCR, producing one record per CDR3 protein. The sample lists about 210,000 distinct CDR3 sequences; roughly 29% were seen once. Germline V gene lookup returns CDR1 SGHVS and CDR2 FQNEAQ. This CDR3 has 14 amino acids. V was pared by 3 bases and J by 4 bases, with 13 bases between. This clonotype was observed at least ten times. What it recognizes is unknown.

The chain is built from TRBV7-8 and TRBJ2-7; D is unclear. The sequencing sample was made of peripheral blood. This TCR was sampled from a man aged 50 to 60 with Graves' ophthalmopathy. CDR3 DNA: TGTGCCAGCAGCTTTTTGGGCGAGTTGTACGAGCAGTACTTC. Protein sequence: CASSFLGELYEQYF.